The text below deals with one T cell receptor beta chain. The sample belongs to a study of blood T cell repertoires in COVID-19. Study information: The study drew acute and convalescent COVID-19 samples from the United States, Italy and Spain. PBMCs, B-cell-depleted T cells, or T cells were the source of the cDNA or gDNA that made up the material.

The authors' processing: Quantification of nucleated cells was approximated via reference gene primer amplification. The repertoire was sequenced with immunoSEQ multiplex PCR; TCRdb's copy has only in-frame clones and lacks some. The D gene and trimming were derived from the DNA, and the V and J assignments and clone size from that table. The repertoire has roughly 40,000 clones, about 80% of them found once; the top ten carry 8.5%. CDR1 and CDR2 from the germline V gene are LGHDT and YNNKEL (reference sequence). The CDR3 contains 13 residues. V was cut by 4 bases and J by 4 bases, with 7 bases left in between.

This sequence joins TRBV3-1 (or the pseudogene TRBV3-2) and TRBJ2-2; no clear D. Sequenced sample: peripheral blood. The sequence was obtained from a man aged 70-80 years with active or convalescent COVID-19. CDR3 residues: CASSLTGTGELFF. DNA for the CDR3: TGTGCCAGCAGCCTGACGGGCACCGGGGAGCTGTTTTTT.